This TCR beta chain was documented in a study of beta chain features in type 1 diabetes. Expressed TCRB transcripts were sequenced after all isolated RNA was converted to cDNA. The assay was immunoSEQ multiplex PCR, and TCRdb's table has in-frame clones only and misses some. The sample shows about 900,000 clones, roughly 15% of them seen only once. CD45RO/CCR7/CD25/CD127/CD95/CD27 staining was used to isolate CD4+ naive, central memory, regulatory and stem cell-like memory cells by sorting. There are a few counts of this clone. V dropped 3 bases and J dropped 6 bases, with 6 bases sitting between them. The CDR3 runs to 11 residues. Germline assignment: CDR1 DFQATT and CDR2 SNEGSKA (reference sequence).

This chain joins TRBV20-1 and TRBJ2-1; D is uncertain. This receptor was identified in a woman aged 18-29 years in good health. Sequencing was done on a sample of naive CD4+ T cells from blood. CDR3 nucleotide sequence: TGCAGTGCTAGCTCTCCCAATGAGCAGTTCTTC. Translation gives CSASSPNEQFF.